There are a few counts of the clone carrying this TCR beta chain. No antigen is known for it. Germline V gene lookup returns CDR1 KGHDR and CDR2 SFDVKD. The CDR3 is made up of 14 amino acids. V lost 7 bases and J lost 3, with 13 bases in between. Unique molecular identifiers were used in preparing the TCRbeta library. Using its own MiXCR run on the PCR reads, TCRdb lists one record per CDR3 protein. Of some 120,000 distinct CDR3 sequences in the sample, 10% were seen once. This specimen belongs to a study of T-cell reconstitution after alpha-beta-depleted transplantation in children. Study conclusions and caveats: Day-60 TCRbeta diversity that was high in some patients was derived from surviving recipient T cells and thymic progenitors. Reportedly, only several hundred clones from non-depleted graft cells drove alpha-beta T-cell counts at about two months.

The chain couples TRBV24-1 to TRBJ2-3; TRBD1 is a possible D gene (5 bases). The sequenced sample was PBMCs, obtained before TCRalphabeta/CD19-depleted stem cell transplant. The origin of this receptor is a boy younger than 10 with acute lymphoblastic leukemia, due to receive a stem cell transplant. The CDR3 protein is CATRGQLVTDTQYF. As DNA, the CDR3 is TGTGCCACCAGGGGGCAGCTTGTTACAGATACGCAGTATTTT.